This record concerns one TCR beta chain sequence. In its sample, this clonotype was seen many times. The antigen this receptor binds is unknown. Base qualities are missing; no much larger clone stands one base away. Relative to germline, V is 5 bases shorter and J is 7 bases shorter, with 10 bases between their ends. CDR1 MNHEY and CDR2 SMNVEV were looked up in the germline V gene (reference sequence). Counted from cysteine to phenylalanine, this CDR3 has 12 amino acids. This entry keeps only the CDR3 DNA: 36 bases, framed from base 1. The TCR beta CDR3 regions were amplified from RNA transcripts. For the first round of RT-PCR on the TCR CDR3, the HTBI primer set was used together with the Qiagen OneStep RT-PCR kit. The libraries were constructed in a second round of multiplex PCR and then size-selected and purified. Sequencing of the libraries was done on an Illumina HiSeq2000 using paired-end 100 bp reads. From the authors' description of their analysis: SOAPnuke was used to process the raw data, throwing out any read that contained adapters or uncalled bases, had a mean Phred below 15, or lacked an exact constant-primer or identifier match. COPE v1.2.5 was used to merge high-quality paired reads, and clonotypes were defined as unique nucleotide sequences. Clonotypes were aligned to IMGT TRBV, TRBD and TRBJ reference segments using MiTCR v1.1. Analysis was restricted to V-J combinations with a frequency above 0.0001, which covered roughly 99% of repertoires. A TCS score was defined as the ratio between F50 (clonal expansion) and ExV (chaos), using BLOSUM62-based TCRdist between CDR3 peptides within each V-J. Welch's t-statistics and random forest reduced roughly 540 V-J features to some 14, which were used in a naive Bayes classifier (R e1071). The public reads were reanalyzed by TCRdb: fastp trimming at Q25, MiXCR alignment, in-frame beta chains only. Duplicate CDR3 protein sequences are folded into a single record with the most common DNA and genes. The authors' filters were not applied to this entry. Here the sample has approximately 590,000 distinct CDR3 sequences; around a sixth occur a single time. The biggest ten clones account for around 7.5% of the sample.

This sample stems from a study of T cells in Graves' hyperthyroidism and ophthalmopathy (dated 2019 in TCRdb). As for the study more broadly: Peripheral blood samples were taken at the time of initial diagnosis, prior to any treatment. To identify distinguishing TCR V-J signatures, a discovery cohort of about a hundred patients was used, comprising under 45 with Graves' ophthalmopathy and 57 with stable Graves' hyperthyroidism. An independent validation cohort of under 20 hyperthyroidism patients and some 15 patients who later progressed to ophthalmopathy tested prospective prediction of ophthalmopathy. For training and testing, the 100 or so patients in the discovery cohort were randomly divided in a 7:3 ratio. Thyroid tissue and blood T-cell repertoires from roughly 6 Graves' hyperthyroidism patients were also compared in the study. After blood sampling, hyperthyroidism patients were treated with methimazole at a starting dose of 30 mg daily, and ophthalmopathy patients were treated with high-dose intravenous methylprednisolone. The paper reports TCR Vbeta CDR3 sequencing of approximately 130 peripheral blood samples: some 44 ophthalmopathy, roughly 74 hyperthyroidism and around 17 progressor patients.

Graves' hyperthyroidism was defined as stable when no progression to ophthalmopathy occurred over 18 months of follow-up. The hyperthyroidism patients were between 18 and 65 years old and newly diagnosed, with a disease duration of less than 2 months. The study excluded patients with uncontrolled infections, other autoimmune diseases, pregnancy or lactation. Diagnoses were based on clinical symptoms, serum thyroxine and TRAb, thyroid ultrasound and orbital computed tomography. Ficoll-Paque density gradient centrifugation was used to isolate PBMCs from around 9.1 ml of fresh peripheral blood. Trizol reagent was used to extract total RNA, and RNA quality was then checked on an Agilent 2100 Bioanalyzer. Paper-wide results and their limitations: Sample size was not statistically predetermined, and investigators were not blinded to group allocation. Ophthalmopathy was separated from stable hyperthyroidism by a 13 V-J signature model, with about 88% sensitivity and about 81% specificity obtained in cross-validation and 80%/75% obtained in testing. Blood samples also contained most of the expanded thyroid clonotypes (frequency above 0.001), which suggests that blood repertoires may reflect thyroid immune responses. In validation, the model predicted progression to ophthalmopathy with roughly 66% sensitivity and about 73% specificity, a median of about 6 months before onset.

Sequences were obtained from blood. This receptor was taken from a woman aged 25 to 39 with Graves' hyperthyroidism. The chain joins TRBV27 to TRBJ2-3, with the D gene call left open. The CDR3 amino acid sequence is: CASSPASNTQYF. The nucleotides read TGTGCCAGCAGTCCTGCCTCAAATACGCAGTATTTT.